This is a list of T cell receptor beta chains from one sample in a study of blood T cell repertoires in COVID-19. Profiling relied on immunoSEQ multiplex PCR, and the TCRdb table lists in-frame clones only, not all of them. This sample has under 300,000 clones, with 85% to 90% found just once. Sequenced input: peripheral blood. These receptor sequences come from a man in his late teens or twenties with active or convalescent COVID-19. The CDR3 runs from the conserved cysteine through the conserved F or W. Fields, in order: clone size, V gene, D gene, J gene, CDR3 DNA, CDR3 protein. A D gene is named only where the DNA matches it firmly. Size values are once, few and many counts, or a class for expanded clones, and some rows have none.

>.|TRBV15|TRBD2|TRBJ2-2
TGTGCCACCAGCGGAAGGGACGACGGGACTACCCATGTCGGGGAGCTGTTTTTT
CATSGRDDGTTHVGELFF
>.|TRBV5-6|.|TRBJ2-7
TGTGCCAGCAGCAACCCTACCTCTTACGAGCAGTACTTC
CASSNPTSYEQYF
>.|TRBV19|.|TRBJ1-2
TGTGCCAGTAGTAGTTCGGCGGGCGCGGGCAGTGGCTACACCTTC
CASSSSAGAGSGYTF
>few|TRBV30|.|TRBJ2-3
TGTGCCTGGGGCCAGGGGATGGGGGATACGCAGTATTTT
CAWGQGMGDTQYF
>.|TRBV29-1|TRBD1|TRBJ1-6
TGCAGCGTCACGGACCGGGACAGGGGGAATTCACCCCTCCACTTT
CSVTDRDRGNSPLHF
>.|TRBV5-5|.|TRBJ2-2
TGTGCCAGCAGCTTGGAGGGGTATGCCACCGGGGAGCTGTTTTTT
CASSLEGYATGELFF
>.|TRBV12-3/TRBV12-4|.|TRBJ1-6
TGTGCCAGCAGTTTCTTCCAGGGGACACCCCTCCACTTT
CASSFFQGTPLHF
>once|TRBV29-1|.|TRBJ2-7
TGCAGCGTTGATGGGCCGGACAGTTCCTACGAGCAGTACTTC
CSVDGPDSSYEQYF
>.|TRBV24-1|.|TRBJ1-4
TGTGCCACCAGTGATCCCTTAAGCTCAACAACTAATGAAAAACTGTTTTTT
CATSDPLSSTTNEKLFF
>.|TRBV2|.|TRBJ1-4
TGTGCCAGCACGAAGGGCCGGGGGAATGAAAAACTGTTTTTT
CASTKGRGNEKLFF
>once|TRBV10-3|.|TRBJ1-2
TGTGCCATCGCGAGGGGAGGTGGCTACACCTTC
CAIARGGGYTF
>.|TRBV10-3|TRBD1|TRBJ1-1
TGTGCCATCAGGATTTCAAACAGGGGGGACACTGAAGCTTTCTTT
CAIRISNRGDTEAFF
>.|TRBV9|.|TRBJ2-2
TGTGCCAGCAGATCGGACAGGAACACCGGGGAGCTGTTTTTT
CASRSDRNTGELFF
>.|TRBV6-5|.|TRBJ2-1
TGTGCCAGCAGTTTGGGGGGATCCTACAATGAGCAGTTCTTC
CASSLGGSYNEQFF
>.|TRBV29-1|.|TRBJ1-2
TGCAGCGTTGAAAGATCAGCAGGGGCGGAGGATGGCTACACCTTC
CSVERSAGAEDGYTF
>.|TRBV5-1|TRBD1|TRBJ1-1
TGCGCCAGCAGCTACTCTGGACAGGGTAACACTGAAGCTTTCTTT
CASSYSGQGNTEAFF
>.|TRBV5-6|TRBD1|TRBJ1-4
TGTGCCAGCAGCGGCCCCCCAGGGGGCACAAATGAAAAACTGTTTTTT
CASSGPPGGTNEKLFF
>few|TRBV11-3|TRBD1|TRBJ2-7
TGTGCCAGCAGCTTAAGGGACAGGGCCTACGAGCAGTACTTC
CASSLRDRAYEQYF
>.|TRBV29-1|.|TRBJ1-2
TGCAGCACGGCGGACAGCCTGGTCTATGGCTACACCTTC
CSTADSLVYGYTF
>once|TRBV5-1|TRBD2|TRBJ2-1
TGCGCCAGCAGCTACGGGACTAGGGGGGGCAATGAGCAGTTCTTC
CASSYGTRGGNEQFF
>.|TRBV6-5|.|TRBJ2-3
TGTGCCACCGTATCCCTGGGAGGAACGGATACGCAGTATTTT
CATVSLGGTDTQYF
>.|TRBV29-1|.|TRBJ2-1
TGCAGCGGCGCAGGGCTAAGCTCCTACAATGAGCAGTTCTTC
CSGAGLSSYNEQFF
>.|TRBV3-1/TRBV3-2|TRBD1|TRBJ1-1
TGTGCCAGCAGACGAGGATCCGGGACAGGGTCCTCTGAAGCTTTCTTT
CASRRGSGTGSSEAFF
>.|TRBV6-6|TRBD1|TRBJ2-1
TGTGCCAGCAGTTACCGGGGGACAGGCCGGGACAATGAGCAGTTCTTC
CASSYRGTGRDNEQFF
>.|TRBV5-5|TRBD1|TRBJ1-1
TGTGCCAGCAGCTCCCTAAGCGGACAGGTTGAAGCTTTCTTT
CASSSLSGQVEAFF
>few|TRBV2|.|TRBJ1-1
TGTGCCTCACCCGACTCAGGGTCGGGCACTGAAGCTTTCTTT
CASPDSGSGTEAFF
>.|TRBV18|TRBD1|TRBJ1-2
TGTGCCAGCTCACCGAATTGGAGGGACAGAGGCAACTATGGCTACACCTTC
CASSPNWRDRGNYGYTF
>.|TRBV19|.|TRBJ1-4
TGTGCCAGTAGTATAGACAAATTCAGGGTAGAAAAACTGTTTTTT
CASSIDKFRVEKLFF
>.|TRBV24-1|TRBD1|TRBJ2-1
TGTGCCACCAGTGATCTGGAGGGACAGGGACCTTACAATGAGCAGTTCTTC
CATSDLEGQGPYNEQFF
>.|TRBV9|.|TRBJ1-1
TGTGCCAGCAGCGTTTCCGGGGACACTGAAGCTTTCTTT
CASSVSGDTEAFF
>.|TRBV6-1|.|TRBJ2-2
TGTGCCACCAGAGAAGGGCAACCTTACACCGGGGAGCTGTTTTTT
CATREGQPYTGELFF
>.|TRBV6-5|.|TRBJ1-2
TGTGCCAGCACCAGTGGGTCCTTTTGGAGATCTGGCTACACCTTC
CASTSGSFWRSGYTF
>.|TRBV7-9|TRBD1|TRBJ2-1
TGTGCCAGCAGCCACGGGACAGGGCAGATGTACAATGAGCAGTTCTTC
CASSHGTGQMYNEQFF
>.|TRBV28|TRBD1|TRBJ2-7
TGTGCCAGCAGGCAGGGGGTCGACGAGCAGTACTTC
CASRQGVDEQYF
>.|TRBV3-1/TRBV3-2|.|TRBJ1-3
TGTGCCAGCAGCACCCACTCCGGCTCTGGAAACACCATATATTTT
CASSTHSGSGNTIYF
>.|TRBV15|TRBD1|TRBJ2-1
TGTGCCACCAGCAGATATCGGGACAGGGGGAACAATGAGCAGTTCTTC
CATSRYRDRGNNEQFF
>.|TRBV28|TRBD2|TRBJ2-5
TGTGCCAGCAGTCGATTAGCGGGAGTGGTGACCCAGTACTTC
CASSRLAGVVTQYF
>.|TRBV2|TRBD1|TRBJ1-4
TGTGCCAGCAAGGTTGGACAGGGGGCAACTAATGAAAAACTGTTTTTT
CASKVGQGATNEKLFF
>once|TRBV11-3|.|TRBJ2-7
TGTGCCAGCAGCCTGGGACTCCTCAGCGACGAGCAGTACTTC
CASSLGLLSDEQYF
>once|TRBV28|.|TRBJ1-1
TGTGCCAGCACCCTCATTTACGGGGGTGGAAAAGCTTTCTTT
CASTLIYGGGKAFF
>.|TRBV4-2|TRBD2|TRBJ2-1
TGTGCCAGCAGCCAAGCGACCGGGACTAGCGGGAGTAGGTCCTACAATGAGCAGTTCTTC
CASSQATGTSGSRSYNEQFF